This T cell receptor (beta chain) was identified in a study of regulatory T cells in long-lasting Graves disease. CDR1 and CDR2 (germline): MNHNS, SASEGT. The CDR3 sequence is 15 residues long. The V and J ends lost 6 bases and 0 bases, in that order; junction bases with no gene match: 4. This clonotype has a count of ten or more. Its specificity is unknown. Time point denoted: newly diagnosed GD, antithyroid drugs for less than 3 months. Scientists built the TCR library using RNA that was extracted from PBMCs. CDR3 regions were amplified by Arm-PCR using iRepertoire HTBI primers to build TCR beta libraries. TCRdb recomputed calls from the multiplex PCR reads with MiXCR, one row per CDR3 protein. The table lists more than 450,000 distinct CDR3 sequences, roughly 17% of them singletons. Findings and limits, study-wide: Favored usage of TRBV28, TRBJ1-2 and TRBJ2-5 was recorded in persistent disease. Persistent patients had a count of shared public clonotypes (around 2,500) that exceeded that of new patients (approximately 1,000).

These data also formed part of another study, on T cells in Graves' hyperthyroidism and ophthalmopathy. That report adds: The definition of stable Graves' hyperthyroidism was no ophthalmopathy progression within 18 months.

Sequencing was performed on peripheral blood mononuclear cells (PBMCs), taken at new diagnosis, from a patient treated with antithyroid drugs. The rearrangement joins TRBV6-1 to TRBJ2-2; 7 nucleotides agree with TRBD2. The receptor was derived from a man between 35 and 55 years old with Graves disease. CDR3 sequence: CASSRLAPNTGELFF. CDR3 nucleotide sequence: TGTGCCAGCAGCAGACTAGCTCCGAACACCGGGGAGCTGTTTTTT.